The 30 T cell receptor beta chains presented below share a single source sample, sequenced in a study of shared clonotypes between healthy human individuals. TCRdb keeps only in-frame clones here, not all; method: immunoSEQ multiplex PCR. This sample has about 2.3 million clones; approximately 95% occur once, and the top ten carry about 0.41%. Sequences were obtained from naive CD4+ T cells from PBMCs. Subset specified: CD45RA+ positively selected. The receptors come from a man between 18 and 29 years old in good health. Some clones in this sample may be carry-over from other donors' samples.

The chain is built from TRBV10-3 and TRBJ2-7; 9 nucleotides align to TRBD1. Germline V lookup: CDR1 ENHRY, CDR2 SYGVKD. The CDR3 loop spans 16 amino acids. Germline trimming cut 6 bases from V and 0 bases from J; bases unmatched to any gene: 9. In nucleotides, the CDR3 is TGTGCCATCAGGATTCGGGACAGGGACAACTCCTACGAGCAGTACTTC. Amino acid sequence: CAIRIRDRDNSYEQYF.

Only one count was recorded for this clone. The rearrangement uses TRBV5-4 and TRBJ1-6, with 9 bases lining up with TRBD1. The germline gives CDR1 SGHNT, CDR2 YYREEE (reference sequence). Trimming took 4 bases from V and 6 from J; bases not matched to a gene: 2. The CDR3 spans 14 residues. The CDR3 sequence is CASSPTGGNSPLHF. The CDR3 nucleotides are TGTGCCAGCAGCCCGACAGGGGGTAATTCACCCCTCCACTTT.

This chain uses TRBV6-4 with TRBJ2-1, with D possibly TRBD2 on 5 matching bases. CDR3 size: 13 residues. Trimming took 3 bases from V and 4 from J, leaving 7 bases between them. Germline V gene data show CDR1 as MRHNA and CDR2 as SNTAGT. The CDR3 loop reads CASSEERYNEQFF. In DNA, the CDR3 is TGTGCCAGCAGTGAGGAGCGGTACAATGAGCAGTTCTTC.

The V and J genes are TRBV21-1 and TRBJ2-7; the table gives TRBD2 as D, unverified against the DNA. TRBV21-1 counts as a pseudogene. The CDR3 spans 15 residues. CDR3 protein: CASSKGGGGRYEQYF. The CDR3 nucleotides read TGTGCCAGCAGCAAAGGGGGAGGGGGAAGGTACGAGCAGTACTTC.

V is TRBV2 and J is TRBJ2-1; TRBD1 aligns across 10 bases. The germline CDR1 and CDR2 sequences are SNHLY and FYNNEI. V shed 6 bases, J shed 7 bases, and the junction held 0 bases outside the gene matches. The CDR3 totals 12 residues. The DNA of the CDR3 is TGTGCCAGCAGGGGACAGGGGAATGAGCAGTTCTTC. Amino acids: CASRGQGNEQFF.

The chain combines TRBV7-2 with TRBJ1-1; D uncertain. V was clipped by 1 base and J by 3 bases, with 3 bases between them. Germline V lookup: CDR1 SGHTA, CDR2 FQGNSA. The CDR3 covers 12 residues. The CDR3 DNA reads as TGTGCCAGCAGCTTAGACGACACTGAAGCTTTCTTT. It yields the protein CASSLDDTEAFF.

V usage is TRBV7-2 and J usage is TRBJ2-1; the D is unclear. CDR3 length: 11 amino acids. Germline V gives CDR1 SGHTA, CDR2 FQGNSA. V lost 5 bases to trimming and J lost 6 bases, with 5 bases between them. The CDR3 region has the DNA TGTGCCAGCAGCAAGCGCAATGAGCAGTTCTTC. Translation gives CASSKRNEQFF.

This chain links TRBV28 with TRBJ1-1; 11 bases are shared with TRBD1. The length of the CDR3 is 16 residues. Germline values: CDR1 MDHEN, CDR2 SYDVKM. Trimming removed 6 bases from V and 3 bases from J; junction bases left unmatched: 9. The CDR3, as DNA: TGTGCCAGCAGCCCTAGGGACAGGGGGTCGTACACTGAAGCTTTCTTT. Protein: CASSPRDRGSYTEAFF.

The V gene is TRBV29-1, the J gene TRBJ1-4; D might be TRBD1 (5 bases). The germline V gene encodes CDR1 SQVTM and CDR2 ANQGSEA. V lost 8 bases and J 7 bases, leaving 17 bases between the germline ends. CDR3 length: 13 amino acids. This CDR3 reads CSCWMDGAEKLFF. The CDR3 DNA reads TGCAGCTGTTGGATGGATGGGGCTGAAAAACTGTTTTTT.

J is TRBJ2-5 and V is TRBV29-1, with a possible D match to TRBD2 (6 bases). Between the trimmed V and J ends, which lost 4 bases and 9 bases, there was a span of 21 bases. The CDR3 runs to 14 residues. The germline V gene encodes CDR1 SQVTM and CDR2 ANQGSEA. In nucleotides, the CDR3 is TGCAGCGTTGCCTTTGCGGGATCCTGGGGGGCCCAGTACTTC. This encodes CSVAFAGSWGAQYF.

The CDR3 DNA follows: TGTGCCAGCAGCTTTCCAGGGGGTGATGAAAAACTGTTTTTT. Amino acid sequence: CASSFPGGDEKLFF. The chain joins TRBV5-4 to TRBJ1-4, with TRBD1 matching over 7 bases. CDR1 and CDR2 (germline): SGHNT, YYREEE (reference sequence). CDR3 length: 14 amino acids. The V and J ends lost 2 bases and 6 bases, in that order; junction bases with no gene match: 4.

A word on this clone: Other nucleotide sequences from this sample produce the same CDR3. This chain joins TRBV7-3 and TRBJ2-7; D possibly corresponds to TRBD2 (5 bases). V lost 4 bases and J 4 bases, leaving 11 bases between the germline ends. Germline CDR1 is SGHTA and CDR2 is FQGTGA. The CDR3 extends over 13 amino acids. DNA for the CDR3: TGTGCCAGCAGCTCTGGACTGGGATACGAGCAGTACTTC. Its translation: CASSSGLGYEQYF.

The chain combines TRBV18 with TRBJ2-5, with D uncertain. With 2 bases removed from V and 0 bases from J, the gap between germline ends came to 4 bases. Looked up from germline, CDR1 is KGHSH and CDR2 is LQKENI. This CDR3 has 13 residues. The CDR3 region is CASSPINQETQYF. For the CDR3, the DNA is TGTGCCAGCTCACCAATCAACCAAGAGACCCAGTACTTC.

The CDR3 region has the DNA TGTGCCGGAACCCCTCGGGACGCCGAAGAGACCCAGTACTTC. Protein product: CAGTPRDAEETQYF. The V gene is TRBV7-8, the J gene TRBJ2-5; either TRBD1 or TRBD2 may fit D (5 bases each). Deletions cut 11 bases from V and 3 bases from J, with 19 bases between. Looked up from germline, CDR1 is SGHVS and CDR2 is FQNEAQ. CDR3 length equals 14 residues.

The CDR3 bases are TGTGCCAGCAGCCAAGGAGAGACTAGCGGGAGGGGAGAGACCCAGTACTTC. Translation gives CASSQGETSGRGETQYF. This chain uses TRBV14 with TRBJ2-5; 14 bases map to TRBD2. Trimming removed 1 base from V and 4 bases from J; junction bases left unmatched: 5. The CDR3 loop spans 17 amino acids. The germline CDR1 and CDR2 sequences are SGHDN and FVKESK.

The chain employs TRBV7-9 and TRBJ2-5; 8 nucleotides agree with TRBD2. Germline CDR1 SEHNR, CDR2 FQNEAQ (reference sequence). The trim removed 5 bases at V and 5 bases at J, leaving 7 bases unmatched. This CDR3 is 14 amino acids long. CDR3 DNA: TGTGCCAGCAGCGAGAGCGGGAGTAGCGAGACCCAGTACTTC. Translation gives CASSESGSSETQYF. The full variable domain, in which reference TRBV7-9 and TRBJ2-5 provide the parts outside the CDR3, is DTGVSQNPRHKITKRGQNVTFRCDPISEHNRLYWYRQTLGQGPEFLTYFQNEAQLEKSRLLSDRFSAERPKGSFSTLEIQRTEQGDSAMYLCASSESGSSETQYFGPGTRLLVL.

The V gene is TRBV4-1, the J gene TRBJ1-5; TRBD1 aligns across 8 bases. The CDR3 has 15 amino acids. Germline V CDR1 and CDR2: MGHRA, YSYEKL. The junction had 9 bases not matched to a gene; V was cut back by 4 bases and J by 7 bases. The CDR3: CASSPGPGGRQPQHF. As DNA, the CDR3 is TGCGCCAGCAGCCCCGGGCCAGGGGGCAGGCAGCCCCAGCATTTT.

The chain carries TRBV5-1 and TRBJ2-1, with 9 bases fitting TRBD2. Per the germline V gene, CDR1 is SGHRS and CDR2 is YFSETQ. The CDR3 has 15 residues. After removal of 3 bases from V and 8 bases from J, the junction contained 9 bases not matched to a gene. CDR3: CASSSGLARGDEQFF. In DNA form, the CDR3 reads TGCGCCAGCAGCTCCGGACTAGCGAGGGGGGATGAGCAGTTCTTC.

The chain employs TRBV6-1 and TRBJ2-7; weak D call: TRBD1 (5 bases). Germline V gene lookup returns CDR1 MNHNS and CDR2 SASEGT. This CDR3 spans 14 amino acids. V lost 6 bases to trimming and J lost 0 bases, with 12 bases between them. CDR3 region: CASRPWGSSYEQYF. The CDR3 bases are TGTGCCAGCAGGCCCTGGGGCAGCTCCTACGAGCAGTACTTC.

This rearrangement joins TRBV28 to TRBJ2-3, with D possibly matching TRBD2 (5 bases). Per the germline V gene, CDR1 is MDHEN and CDR2 is SYDVKM. The V and J ends lost 5 bases and 6 bases respectively, with 18 bases between them. This CDR3 has 15 amino acids. CDR3 in amino acids: CASSPTRAGGDTQYF. As DNA, the CDR3 is TGTGCCAGCAGTCCCACTCGAGCTGGCGGGGATACGCAGTATTTT. Filled out from reference TRBV28 and TRBJ2-3, the complete variable domain reads DVKVTQSSRYLVKRTGEKVFLECVQDMDHENMFWYRQDPGLGLRLIYFSYDVKMKEKGDIPEGYSVSREKKERFSLILESASTNQTSMYLCASSPTRAGGDTQYFGPGTRLTVL.

The gene calls are TRBV5-1 and TRBJ2-7; 9 nucleotides match TRBD1. V shed 2 bases, J shed 2 bases, and the junction held 11 bases outside the gene matches. The CDR3 is 17 residues long. Looked up from germline, CDR1 is SGHRS and CDR2 is YFSETQ. The CDR3 DNA reads TGCGCCAGCAGCTTCCCCCGGAGGGGACAGGGCGCCTACGAGCAGTACTTC. It yields the protein CASSFPRRGQGAYEQYF.

The chain couples TRBV11-2 to TRBJ2-7, with no clear D. The CDR3 is 17 amino acids. With 5 bases removed from V and 2 bases from J, the gap between germline ends came to 22 bases. The germline V gene encodes CDR1 SGHAT and CDR2 FQNNGV. DNA of the CDR3: TGTGCCAGCAGCCCCCACGTTCAGGACCGAGAGGCCTACGAGCAGTACTTC. Translation gives CASSPHVQDREAYEQYF.

The chain couples TRBV9 to TRBJ2-3; TRBD2 agrees at 11 bases. Trimming at V came to 4 bases and at J to 8 bases, leaving 6 bases not matched to a gene. The CDR3 extends over 14 amino acids. CDR1 is SGDLS, CDR2 YYNGEE, per germline. The CDR3 coding sequence is TGTGCCAGCAGCCATGGGACTAGCGGCGGTACGCAGTATTTT. This codes for CASSHGTSGGTQYF.

The V and J genes are TRBV18 and TRBJ2-7; 10 bases agree with TRBD1. Germline V gives CDR1 KGHSH, CDR2 LQKENI. Trimming took 3 bases from V and 3 from J; bases not matched to a gene: 5. The CDR3 spans 15 residues. The CDR3 sequence: CASSPGQGTNYEQYF. CDR3 DNA: TGTGCCAGCTCACCGGGACAGGGGACAAACTACGAGCAGTACTTC.

This chain joins TRBV18 and TRBJ1-1, with D possibly being TRBD1 (5 bases). With 0 bases removed from V and 11 bases from J, the gap between germline ends came to 16 bases. This CDR3 is 14 amino acids long. Germline V gene sequence: CDR1 KGHSH, CDR2 LQKENI. The CDR3: CASSPPQGPEGAFF. The CDR3 region has the DNA TGTGCCAGCTCACCACCCCAGGGTCCAGAGGGGGCTTTCTTT.

The chain has TRBV7-9 and TRBJ1-1; maybe TRBD1 (5 bases). The ends were cut back, 6 bases at V and 2 bases at J, with 13 bases in the middle. There are 14 residues in the CDR3. Germline assignment: CDR1 SEHNR and CDR2 FQNEAQ (reference sequence). The CDR3 sequence is CASSPDSFNTEAFF. The CDR3 DNA reads TGTGCCAGCAGTCCCGACAGTTTTAACACTGAAGCTTTCTTT.

This clone was recorded only once. The V gene is TRBV2, the J gene TRBJ2-7; 8 bases are shared with TRBD1. The ends lost 7 bases at V and 0 bases at J; junction bases unmatched: 5. CDR3 size: 14 residues. CDR1 and CDR2 from the germline V gene are SNHLY and FYNNEI. CDR3 protein: CASNQDRASYEQYF. The CDR3 bases are TGTGCCAGCAACCAGGACAGGGCCTCCTACGAGCAGTACTTC.

This rearrangement joins TRBV5-4 to TRBJ1-2, with TRBD1 identical over 9 bases. The CDR3 consists of 17 residues. V gave up 0 bases and J gave up 2 bases; unmatched junction bases: 8. The V gene's germline CDR1 is SGHNT and CDR2 YYREEE (reference sequence). The DNA for the CDR3 is TGTGCCAGCAGCTTGGTGACCTGGGACAGGGCAAACTATGGCTACACCTTC. Its protein product is CASSLVTWDRANYGYTF.

Worth noting for this clone: This sample also contains other DNA sequences that code for the same CDR3. The chain joins TRBV5-1 to TRBJ2-7, with D unclear. The V gene lost 0 bases and the J gene lost 7 bases, with 11 bases spanning the gap. The CDR3 has 13 amino acids. CDR1 SGHRS and CDR2 YFSETQ come from the germline V gene. Here the CDR3 reads CASSLGSTGEQYF. The CDR3 DNA follows: TGCGCCAGCAGCTTGGGGAGCACCGGGGAGCAGTACTTC.

J is TRBJ2-1 and V is TRBV2; TRBD1 might be the D (5 bases). Trimming cost V 4 bases and J 7 bases, with 11 bases left between them. The CDR3 runs to 13 residues. Germline V CDR1 and CDR2: SNHLY, FYNNEI. Here the CDR3 reads CASSVARANEQFF. The CDR3 DNA sequence: TGTGCCAGCAGTGTGGCCAGGGCAAATGAGCAGTTCTTC.